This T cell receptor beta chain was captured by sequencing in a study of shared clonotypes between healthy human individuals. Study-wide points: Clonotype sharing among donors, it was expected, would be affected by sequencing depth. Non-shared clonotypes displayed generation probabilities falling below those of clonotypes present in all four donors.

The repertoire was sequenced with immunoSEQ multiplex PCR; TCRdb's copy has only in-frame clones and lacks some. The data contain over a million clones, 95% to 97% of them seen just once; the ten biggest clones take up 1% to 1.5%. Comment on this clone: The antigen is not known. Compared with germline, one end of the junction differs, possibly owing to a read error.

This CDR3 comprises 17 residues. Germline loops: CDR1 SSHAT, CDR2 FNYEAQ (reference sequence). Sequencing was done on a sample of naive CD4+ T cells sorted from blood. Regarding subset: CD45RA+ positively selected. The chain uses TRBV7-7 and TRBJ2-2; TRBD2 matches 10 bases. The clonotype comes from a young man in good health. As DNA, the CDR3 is TGTGCTAGCACCCCACACCTAGCGGGAGTTAGAACCGGGGAGCTGTTTTTT. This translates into CASTPHLAGVRTGELFF.